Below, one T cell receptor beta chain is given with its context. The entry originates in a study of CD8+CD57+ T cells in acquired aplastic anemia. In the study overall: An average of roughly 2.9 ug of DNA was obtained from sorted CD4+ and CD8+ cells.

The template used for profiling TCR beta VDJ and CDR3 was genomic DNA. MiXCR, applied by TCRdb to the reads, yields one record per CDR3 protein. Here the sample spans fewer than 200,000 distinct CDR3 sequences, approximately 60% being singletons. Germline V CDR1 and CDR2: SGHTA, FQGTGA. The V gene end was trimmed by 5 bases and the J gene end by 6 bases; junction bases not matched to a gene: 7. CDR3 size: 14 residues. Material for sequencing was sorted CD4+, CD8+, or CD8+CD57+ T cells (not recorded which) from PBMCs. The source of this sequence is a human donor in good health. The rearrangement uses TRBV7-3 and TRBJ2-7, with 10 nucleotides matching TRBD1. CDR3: CASSQPGQGPEQYF. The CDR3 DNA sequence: TGTGCCAGCAGCCAGCCGGGACAGGGGCCCGAGCAGTACTTC. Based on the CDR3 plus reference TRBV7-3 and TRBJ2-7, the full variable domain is GAGVSQTPSNKVTEKGKYVELRCDPISGHTALYWYRQSLGQGPEFLIYFQGTGAADDSGLPNDRFFAVRPEGSVSTLKIQRTERGDSAVYLCASSQPGQGPEQYFGPGTRLTVT.